This is a list of T cell receptor beta chains from one sample in a study of T cell responses to AZD1222 COVID-19 vaccine. The table came from immunoSEQ multiplex PCR; TCRdb's copy has only in-frame clones and leaves some out. The sample lists about 130,000 clones; roughly 80% were seen once. Source: peripheral blood, taken on day 0 of AZD1222 vaccination. These receptors all stem from an adult in good health. The CDR3 runs from the conserved cysteine through the conserved F or W. Each record gives: D gene, J gene, V gene, clone size, CDR3 protein, CDR3 DNA. A D gene is named only where the DNA matches it firmly. Where a row states a size, it is once, few, many or the class of an expanded clone; other rows omit it.

>.|TRBJ1-3|TRBV6-5|.
CASSKYRETGNTIYF
TGTGCCAGCAGTAAATACAGGGAGACGGGAAACACCATATATTTT
>TRBD1|TRBJ1-4|TRBV28|.
CASSFEGQGLWRLFF
TGTGCCAGCAGTTTTGAGGGACAGGGGCTTTGGAGACTGTTTTTT
>.|TRBJ1-6|TRBV3-1/TRBV3-2|.
CASSHRALLESSPLHF
TGTGCCAGCAGCCACCGCGCACTACTGGAGAGTTCACCCCTCCACTTT
>.|TRBJ1-1|TRBV21-1|.
CASSAPGTEDAEAFF
TGTGCCAGCAGCGCACCGGGGACCGAGGACGCTGAAGCTTTCTTT
>TRBD1|TRBJ1-4|TRBV28|.
CASSFRGRLNEKLFF
TGTGCCAGCAGTTTTAGGGGGCGCCTTAATGAAAAACTGTTTTTT
>TRBD2|TRBJ2-3|TRBV2|.
CASSEAHLAGGHDTQYF
TGTGCCAGCAGTGAAGCGCACCTAGCGGGGGGGCATGATACGCAGTATTTT
>.|TRBJ2-5|TRBV3-1/TRBV3-2|few
CASSQSGPQETQYF
TGTGCCAGCAGCCAAAGCGGGCCCCAAGAGACCCAGTACTTC
>.|TRBJ2-7|TRBV2|.
CASSGTRSYEQYF
TGTGCCAGCAGTGGGACCCGCTCCTACGAGCAGTACTTC
>.|TRBJ1-4|TRBV2|.
CASSTMIGEKLFF
TGTGCCAGCAGCACAATGATAGGTGAAAAACTGTTTTTT
>.|TRBJ1-1|TRBV10-3|.
CAISEGLTALNTEAFF
TGTGCCATCAGTGAGGGGTTGACAGCCTTGAACACTGAAGCTTTCTTT
>.|TRBJ2-2|TRBV5-1|.
CASSPPGGTGELFF
TGCGCCAGCAGCCCTCCCGGGGGCACCGGGGAGCTGTTTTTT
>TRBD1|TRBJ1-2|TRBV5-6|once
CASSFGAGGRYGYTF
TGTGCCAGCAGCTTTGGGGCAGGGGGCAGGTATGGCTACACCTTC
>.|TRBJ1-1|TRBV7-6|.
CASSSTGTEAFF
TGTGCCAGCAGTTCTACGGGGACTGAAGCTTTCTTT
>TRBD1|TRBJ1-5|TRBV28|.
CASSLFLQGALSNQPQHF
TGTGCCAGCAGTTTATTTCTCCAGGGGGCCCTAAGCAATCAGCCCCAGCATTTT
>.|TRBJ1-5|TRBV5-8|few
CASSPATTRNQPQHF
TGTGCCAGCAGCCCCGCTACCACCCGCAATCAGCCCCAGCATTTT
>TRBD1|TRBJ1-2|TRBV5-1|.
CASSPTVGGQMNYGYTF
TGCGCCAGCAGCCCGACCGTCGGGGGACAGATGAACTATGGCTACACCTTC
>.|TRBJ1-2|TRBV30|.
CAWSVGLWGYTF
TGTGCCTGGAGTGTGGGGCTGTGGGGCTACACCTTC
>.|TRBJ1-1|TRBV7-9|.
CASSLGDQEKFF
TGTGCCAGCAGCTTAGGGGACCAGGAAAAATTCTTT
>TRBD1|TRBJ1-1|TRBV28|.
CASSFAGTGEGAFF
TGTGCCAGCAGTTTCGCAGGGACAGGGGAAGGAGCTTTCTTT
>.|TRBJ1-3|TRBV5-1|.
CASSLVGQMSSGNTIYF
TGCGCCAGCAGCTTGGTAGGTCAGATGAGCTCTGGAAACACCATATATTTT
>.|TRBJ2-1|TRBV7-8|few
CASSLGYRDNEQFF
TGTGCCAGCAGCTTAGGTTACAGGGACAATGAGCAGTTCTTC
>.|TRBJ2-5|TRBV6-5|once
CASSYSSGKETQYF
TGTGCCAGCAGTTACTCTTCAGGGAAAGAGACCCAGTACTTC
>TRBD2|TRBJ2-2|TRBV5-4|.
CASSWTSGGNTGELFF
TGTGCCAGCAGCTGGACTAGCGGGGGGAACACCGGGGAGCTGTTTTTT
>.|TRBJ2-6|TRBV5-1|.
CASSLETGANVLTF
TGCGCCAGCAGCTTGGAGACTGGGGCCAACGTCCTGACTTTC
>.|TRBJ2-7|TRBV3-1/TRBV3-2|.
CASSLPLGRYEQYF
TGTGCCAGCAGCCTGCCCCTGGGGAGATACGAGCAGTACTTC
>.|TRBJ2-1|TRBV29-1|.
CSVEQGNGNEQFF
TGCAGCGTTGAACAGGGTAATGGCAATGAGCAGTTCTTC
>TRBD1|TRBJ1-2|TRBV4-1|.
CASSRAPGTGLNGYTF
TGCGCCAGCAGCCGCGCTCCCGGGACAGGGTTGAATGGCTACACCTTC
>.|TRBJ2-5|TRBV5-6|.
CASSDVTAVVAQYF
TGTGCCAGCAGCGATGTAACTGCCGTAGTGGCCCAGTACTTC
>.|TRBJ2-7|TRBV30|.
CAWSVHPDSSYEQYF
TGTGCCTGGAGTGTACACCCTGACAGCTCCTACGAGCAGTACTTC
>.|TRBJ1-6|TRBV5-5|few
CASSLSLENWRNSPLHF
TGTGCCAGCAGCCTTTCGTTAGAAAACTGGAGGAATTCACCCCTCCACTTT
>.|TRBJ1-6|TRBV6-6|.
CASTLDRYNSPLHF
TGTGCCAGCACCCTGGACAGATATAATTCACCCCTCCACTTT
>.|TRBJ2-3|TRBV3-1/TRBV3-2|.
CASSQEGTQYF
TGTGCCAGCAGCCAAGAGGGTACGCAGTATTTT
>.|TRBJ1-1|TRBV9|.
CASSDPRANTEAFF
TGTGCCAGCAGCGACCCTAGGGCCAACACTGAAGCTTTCTTT
>.|TRBJ1-4|TRBV5-6|.
CASSGGSGLNEKLFF
TGTGCCAGCAGCGGAGGATCAGGACTCAATGAAAAACTGTTTTTT
>.|TRBJ1-2|TRBV28|.
CASSFRGANYGYTF
TGTGCCAGCAGTTTTAGGGGGGCTAACTATGGCTACACCTTC
>.|TRBJ2-2|TRBV24-1|.
CATKLTNTGELFF
TGTGCCACCAAACTAACGAACACCGGGGAGCTGTTTTTT
>.|TRBJ1-5|TRBV15|.
CATSRDKDSSNQPQHF
TGTGCCACCAGCAGAGATAAAGACAGTAGCAATCAGCCCCAGCATTTT
>TRBD1|TRBJ2-1|TRBV27|.
CASSPYRGREFF
TGTGCCAGCAGTCCGTACAGGGGTCGAGAGTTCTTC
>TRBD1|TRBJ2-5|TRBV10-1|once
CASSDGQGAGETQYF
TGCGCCAGCAGTGACGGACAGGGGGCTGGAGAGACCCAGTACTTC
>TRBD1|TRBJ1-1|TRBV6-5|once
CASSRGQEYEAFF
TGTGCCAGCAGCCGGGGACAGGAGTATGAAGCTTTCTTT
>TRBD1|TRBJ2-1|TRBV10-3|few
CAIRPTGLSYNEQFF
TGTGCCATCAGACCGACAGGGTTATCCTACAATGAGCAGTTCTTC
>.|TRBJ2-7|TRBV27|.
CASGMWQGGNEQYF
TGTGCCAGCGGGATGTGGCAGGGAGGAAACGAGCAGTACTTC
>TRBD1|TRBJ2-1|TRBV7-8|.
CASSSVGASGTGAYNEQFF
TGTGCCAGCAGCTCAGTAGGGGCATCCGGGACAGGGGCCTACAATGAGCAGTTCTTC
>TRBD2|TRBJ2-1|TRBV18|few
CASSPYWRGGVNEQFF
TGTGCCAGCTCACCCTATTGGCGGGGGGGCGTAAATGAGCAGTTCTTC
>.|TRBJ1-6|TRBV7-9|.
CASSSGHRNSPLHF
TGTGCCAGCAGCTCCGGACATCGGAATTCACCCCTCCACTTT
>TRBD1|TRBJ1-6|TRBV9|medium-sized
CASSGRQGGITPLHF
TGTGCCAGCAGCGGCCGACAGGGGGGGATTACACCCCTCCACTTT
>.|TRBJ1-3|TRBV7-6|.
CASSFSLGSGNTIYF
TGTGCCAGCAGCTTTTCGCTGGGGTCTGGAAACACCATATATTTT
>TRBD2|TRBJ2-3|TRBV29-1|.
CSATGQRGDTQYF
TGCAGCGCTACGGGGCAGCGGGGGGATACGCAGTATTTT
>TRBD1|TRBJ1-3|TRBV5-1|.
CASSSSDRGPDDGNTIYF
TGCGCCAGCAGCTCCAGTGACAGGGGGCCCGACGATGGAAACACCATATATTTT
>.|TRBJ1-6|TRBV30|.
CAWMTGLRNSPLHF
TGTGCCTGGATGACGGGGCTGCGAAATTCACCCCTCCACTTT
>.|TRBJ1-1|TRBV9|.
CASSVTQMNTEAFF
TGTGCCAGCAGCGTAACGCAAATGAACACTGAAGCTTTCTTT
>.|TRBJ1-2|TRBV3-1/TRBV3-2|.
CASSQRGNYGYTF
TGTGCCAGCAGCCAAAGGGGTAACTATGGCTACACCTTC
>.|TRBJ1-2|TRBV18|.
CASSPAGGATRGYTF
TGTGCCAGCTCACCAGCAGGTGGAGCAACTAGAGGCTACACCTTC
>.|TRBJ2-1|TRBV9|.
CASSVAGIRENEQFF
TGTGCCAGCAGCGTAGCAGGGATACGCGAAAATGAGCAGTTCTTC
>.|TRBJ1-1|TRBV7-3|.
CASSLKGGTEAFF
TGTGCCAGCAGCTTAAAGGGGGGGACTGAAGCTTTCTTT
>.|TRBJ1-4|TRBV3-1/TRBV3-2|.
CASSQGNSVFNEKLFF
TGTGCCAGCAGCCAAGGAAACAGCGTCTTTAATGAAAAACTGTTTTTT
>.|TRBJ1-1|TRBV4-1|.
CASSQGVTEAFF
TGCGCCAGCAGCCAAGGGGTTACTGAAGCTTTCTTT
>TRBD2|TRBJ2-2|TRBV7-3|.
CASSLGLAGISGELFF
TGTGCCAGCAGCTTAGGGCTAGCGGGGATCTCCGGGGAGCTGTTTTTT